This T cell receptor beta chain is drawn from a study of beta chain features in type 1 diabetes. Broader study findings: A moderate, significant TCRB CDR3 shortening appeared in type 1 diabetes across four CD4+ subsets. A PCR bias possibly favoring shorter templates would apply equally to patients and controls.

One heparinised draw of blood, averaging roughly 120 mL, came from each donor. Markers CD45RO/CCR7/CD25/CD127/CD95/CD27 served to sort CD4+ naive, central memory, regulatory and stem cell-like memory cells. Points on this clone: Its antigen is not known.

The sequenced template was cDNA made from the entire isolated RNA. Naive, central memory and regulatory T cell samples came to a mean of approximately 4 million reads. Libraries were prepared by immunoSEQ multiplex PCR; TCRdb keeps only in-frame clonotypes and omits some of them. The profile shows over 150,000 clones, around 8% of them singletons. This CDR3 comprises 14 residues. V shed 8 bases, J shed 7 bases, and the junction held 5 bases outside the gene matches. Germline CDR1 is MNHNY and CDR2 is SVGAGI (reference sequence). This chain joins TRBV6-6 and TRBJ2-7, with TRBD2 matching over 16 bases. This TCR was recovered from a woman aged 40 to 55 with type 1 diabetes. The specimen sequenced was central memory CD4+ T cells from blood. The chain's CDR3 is CASLGTSGRGEQYF. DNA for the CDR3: TGTGCCAGCTTGGGGACTAGCGGGAGGGGAGAGCAGTACTTC.